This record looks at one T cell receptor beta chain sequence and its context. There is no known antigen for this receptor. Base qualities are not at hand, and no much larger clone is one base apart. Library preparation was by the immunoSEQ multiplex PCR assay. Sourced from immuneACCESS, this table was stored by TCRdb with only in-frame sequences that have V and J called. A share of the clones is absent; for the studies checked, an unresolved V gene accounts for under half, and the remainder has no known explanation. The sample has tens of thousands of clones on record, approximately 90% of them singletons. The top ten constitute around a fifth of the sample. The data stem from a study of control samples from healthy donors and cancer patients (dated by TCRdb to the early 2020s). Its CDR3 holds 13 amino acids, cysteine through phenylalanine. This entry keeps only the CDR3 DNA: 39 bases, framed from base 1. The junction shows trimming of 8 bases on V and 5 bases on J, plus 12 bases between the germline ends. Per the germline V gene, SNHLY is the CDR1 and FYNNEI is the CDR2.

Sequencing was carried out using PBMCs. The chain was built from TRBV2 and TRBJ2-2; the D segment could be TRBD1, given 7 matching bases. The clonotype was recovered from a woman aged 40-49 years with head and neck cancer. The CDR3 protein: CASGGGRTGELFF. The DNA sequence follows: TGTGCCAGCGGAGGGGGCCGGACCGGGGAGCTGTTTTTT.